This record covers a single TCR beta chain. Its specificity is not known. The ends were cut back, 0 bases at V and 6 bases at J, with 8 bases in the middle. This CDR3 spans 13 amino acids. Germline CDR1 and CDR2: SGHRS and YFSETQ. The sample originates from a study of OX40 agonist ivuxolimab in advanced cancers. Study-wide context: Treatment of patients was with ivuxolimab, an agonistic anti-OX40 (CD134) antibody.

Overall study results and limits: At 0.1 to 3.0 mg/kg and by week 6, CD4+ and CD8+ T cells in the blood had expanded clonally. Expanded clones were, on average, more numerous in CD8+ T cells than in CD4+.

Repertoires were generated with immunoSEQ multiplex PCR, while TCRdb's copy carries only in-frame clones and drops some. The sample lists 45,000 to 50,000 clones; 85% to 90% were seen once. The sequence was collected from an adult with an advanced solid tumor such as melanoma, head and neck, liver or kidney cancer. The starting material was CD4+ or CD8+ T cells sorted from blood, obtained in a trial of the OX40 agonist ivuxolimab. The V and J genes are TRBV5-1 and TRBJ2-3; no clear D. The CDR3, as DNA: TGCGCCAGCAGCTTGGCCGTCAGGGATACGCAGTATTTT. Translation: CASSLAVRDTQYF. Variable domain in full (rest from reference TRBV5-1 and TRBJ2-3): KAGVTQTPRYLIKTRGQQVTLSCSPISGHRSVSWYQQTPGQGLQFLFEYFSETQRNKGNFPGRFSGRQFSNSRSEMNVSTLELGDSALYLCASSLAVRDTQYFGPGTRLTVL.